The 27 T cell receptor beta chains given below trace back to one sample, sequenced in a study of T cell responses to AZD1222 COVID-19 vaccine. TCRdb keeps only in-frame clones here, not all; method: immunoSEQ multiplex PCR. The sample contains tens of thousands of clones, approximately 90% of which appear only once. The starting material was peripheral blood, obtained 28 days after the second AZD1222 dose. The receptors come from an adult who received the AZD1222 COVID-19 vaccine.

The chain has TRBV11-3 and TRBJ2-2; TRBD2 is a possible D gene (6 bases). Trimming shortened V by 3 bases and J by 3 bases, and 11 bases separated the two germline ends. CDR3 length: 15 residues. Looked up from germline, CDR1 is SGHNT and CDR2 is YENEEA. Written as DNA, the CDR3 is TGTGCCAGCAGCTTGGGGCGGGAAGACACCGGGGAGCTGTTTTTT. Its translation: CASSLGREDTGELFF.

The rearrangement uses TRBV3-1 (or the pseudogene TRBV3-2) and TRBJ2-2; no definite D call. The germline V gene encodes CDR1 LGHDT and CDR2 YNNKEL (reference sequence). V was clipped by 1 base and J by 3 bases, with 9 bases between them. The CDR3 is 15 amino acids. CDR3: CASSQVPADTGELFF. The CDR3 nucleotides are TGTGCCAGCAGCCAAGTCCCGGCGGACACCGGGGAGCTGTTTTTT.

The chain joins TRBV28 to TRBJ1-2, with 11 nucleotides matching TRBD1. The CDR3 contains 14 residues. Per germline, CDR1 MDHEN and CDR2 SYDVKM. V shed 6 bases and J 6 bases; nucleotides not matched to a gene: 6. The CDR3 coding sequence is TGTGCCAGCAGATCTACGGGACAGGGGGATGGCTACACCTTC. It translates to CASRSTGQGDGYTF.

The CDR3 protein is CASSLAGSSGNTIYF. The CDR3 DNA follows: TGTGCCAGCAGCTTAGCGGGTTCGTCTGGAAACACCATATATTTT. The chain carries TRBV7-6 and TRBJ1-3; D unclear. Germline V gene sequence: CDR1 SGHVS, CDR2 FNYEAQ. The germline V and J ends were trimmed by 0 bases and 1 base, with 7 bases remaining between them. This CDR3 region has 15 residues.

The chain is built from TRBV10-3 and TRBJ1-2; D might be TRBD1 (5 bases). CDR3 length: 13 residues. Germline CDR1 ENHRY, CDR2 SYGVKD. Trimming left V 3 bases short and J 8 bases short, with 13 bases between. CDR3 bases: TGTGCCATCAGTGAATTGGAGGGGTTGGGCTACACCTTC. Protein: CAISELEGLGYTF.

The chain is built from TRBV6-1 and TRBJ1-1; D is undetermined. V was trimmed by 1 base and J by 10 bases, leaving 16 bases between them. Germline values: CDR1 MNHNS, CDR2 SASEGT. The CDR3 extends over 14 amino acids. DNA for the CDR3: TGTGCCAGCAGTGAAGTAAGACCGGACGAGACAGCTTTCTTT. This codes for CASSEVRPDETAFF.

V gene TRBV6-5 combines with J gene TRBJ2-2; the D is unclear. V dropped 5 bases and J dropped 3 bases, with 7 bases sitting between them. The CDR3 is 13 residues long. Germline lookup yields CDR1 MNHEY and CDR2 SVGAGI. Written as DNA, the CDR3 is TGTGCCAGCAGTCACCGGGACACCGGGGAGCTGTTTTTT. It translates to CASSHRDTGELFF.

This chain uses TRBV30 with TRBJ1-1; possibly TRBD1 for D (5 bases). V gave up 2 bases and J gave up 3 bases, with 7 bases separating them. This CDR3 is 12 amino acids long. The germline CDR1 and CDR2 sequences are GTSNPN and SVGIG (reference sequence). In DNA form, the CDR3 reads TGTGCCTGGAGTTGGGGGGACACTGAAGCTTTCTTT. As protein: CAWSWGDTEAFF.

CDR3 region: CASSLRGTMNTEAFF. The DNA for the CDR3 is TGCGCCAGCAGCTTAAGGGGGACTATGAACACTGAAGCTTTCTTT. V and J are TRBV5-1 and TRBJ1-1, with a tentative D call TRBD1 (6 bases). The CDR3 is 15 amino acids. The ends were cut back, 2 bases at V and 0 bases at J, with 11 bases in the middle. Germline V gene lookup returns CDR1 SGHRS and CDR2 YFSETQ.

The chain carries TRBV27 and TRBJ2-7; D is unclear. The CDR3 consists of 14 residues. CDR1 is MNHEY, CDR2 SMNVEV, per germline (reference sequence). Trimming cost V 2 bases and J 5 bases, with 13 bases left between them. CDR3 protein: CASSLVLGIHEQYF. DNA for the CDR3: TGTGCCAGCAGTTTAGTCCTTGGCATCCACGAGCAGTACTTC.

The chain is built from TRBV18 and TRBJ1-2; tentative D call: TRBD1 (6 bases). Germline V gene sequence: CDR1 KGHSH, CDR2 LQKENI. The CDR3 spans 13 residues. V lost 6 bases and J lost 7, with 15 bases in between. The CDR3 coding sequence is TGTGCCAGCTCCGACACCAGGGGACGTGGCTACACCTTC. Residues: CASSDTRGRGYTF. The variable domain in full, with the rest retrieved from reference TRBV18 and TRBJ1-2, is NAGVMQNPRHLVRRRGQEARLRCSPMKGHSHVYWYRQLPEEGLKFMVYLQKENIIDESGMPKERFSAEFPKEGPSILRIQQVVRGDSAAYFCASSDTRGRGYTFGSGTRLTVV.

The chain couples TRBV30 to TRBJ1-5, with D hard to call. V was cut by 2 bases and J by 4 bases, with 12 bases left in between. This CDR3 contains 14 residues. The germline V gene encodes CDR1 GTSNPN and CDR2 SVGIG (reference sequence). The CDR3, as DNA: TGTGCCTGGAGTAGGGCAGGTGAAAATCAGCCCCAGCATTTT. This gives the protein CAWSRAGENQPQHF.

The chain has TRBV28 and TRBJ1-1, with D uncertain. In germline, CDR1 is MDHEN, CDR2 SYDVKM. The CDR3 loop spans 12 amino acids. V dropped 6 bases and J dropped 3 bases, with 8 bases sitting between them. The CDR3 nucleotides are TGTGCCAGCAGCCTACCGGACACTGAAGCTTTCTTT. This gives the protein CASSLPDTEAFF.

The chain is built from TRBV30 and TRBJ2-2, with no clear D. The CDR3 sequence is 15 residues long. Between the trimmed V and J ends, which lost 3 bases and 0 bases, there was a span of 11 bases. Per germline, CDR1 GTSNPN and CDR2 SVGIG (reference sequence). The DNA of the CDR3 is TGTGCCTGGAGGTGGGGAAATACGAACACCGGGGAGCTGTTTTTT. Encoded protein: CAWRWGNTNTGELFF.

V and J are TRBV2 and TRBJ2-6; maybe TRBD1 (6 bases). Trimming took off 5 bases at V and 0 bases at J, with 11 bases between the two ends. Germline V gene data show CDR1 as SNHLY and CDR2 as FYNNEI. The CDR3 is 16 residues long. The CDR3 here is CASSYLRGSGANVLTF. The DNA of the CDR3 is TGTGCCAGCAGTTACCTCAGGGGCTCTGGGGCCAACGTCCTGACTTTC.

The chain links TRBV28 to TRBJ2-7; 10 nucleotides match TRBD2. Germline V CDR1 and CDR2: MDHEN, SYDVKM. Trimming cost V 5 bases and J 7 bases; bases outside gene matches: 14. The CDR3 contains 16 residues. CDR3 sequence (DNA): TGTGCCAGCAGTCCCAGCGGGAGGGCCTGGGGAGCGGAGCAGTACTTC. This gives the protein CASSPSGRAWGAEQYF.

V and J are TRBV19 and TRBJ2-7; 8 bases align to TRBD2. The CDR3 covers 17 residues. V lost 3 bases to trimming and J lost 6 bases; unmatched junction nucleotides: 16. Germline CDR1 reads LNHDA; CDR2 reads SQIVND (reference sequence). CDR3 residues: CASSMDDEGGRPPEQYF. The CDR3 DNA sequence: TGTGCCAGTAGTATGGACGACGAAGGCGGGAGGCCCCCCGAGCAGTACTTC.

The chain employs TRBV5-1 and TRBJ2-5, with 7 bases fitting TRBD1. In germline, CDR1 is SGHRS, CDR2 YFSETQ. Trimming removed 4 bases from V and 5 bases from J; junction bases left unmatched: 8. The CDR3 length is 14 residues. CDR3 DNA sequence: TGCGCCAGCAGCCCAGGGACAGCTATCGAGACCCAGTACTTC. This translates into CASSPGTAIETQYF. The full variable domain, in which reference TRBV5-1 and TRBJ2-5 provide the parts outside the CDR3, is KAGVTQTPRYLIKTRGQQVTLSCSPISGHRSVSWYQQTPGQGLQFLFEYFSETQRNKGNFPGRFSGRQFSNSRSEMNVSTLELGDSALYLCASSPGTAIETQYFGPGTRLLVL.

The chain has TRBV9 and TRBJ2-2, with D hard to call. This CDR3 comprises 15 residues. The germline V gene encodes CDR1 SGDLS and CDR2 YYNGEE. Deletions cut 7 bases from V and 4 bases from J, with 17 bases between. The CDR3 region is CASRFAEMGTGELFF. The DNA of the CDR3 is TGTGCCAGCCGCTTCGCTGAAATGGGCACCGGGGAGCTGTTTTTT.

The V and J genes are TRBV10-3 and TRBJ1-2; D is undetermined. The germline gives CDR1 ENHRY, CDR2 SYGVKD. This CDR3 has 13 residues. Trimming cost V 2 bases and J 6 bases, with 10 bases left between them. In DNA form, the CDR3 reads TGTGCCATCAGTGAGGGGCAGGTTCATGGCTACACCTTC. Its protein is CAISEGQVHGYTF.

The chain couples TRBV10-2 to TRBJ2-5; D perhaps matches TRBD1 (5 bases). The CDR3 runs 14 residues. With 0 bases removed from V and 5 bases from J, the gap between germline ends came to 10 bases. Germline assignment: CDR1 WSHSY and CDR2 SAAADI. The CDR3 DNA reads TGCGCCAGCAGTGAGTCTGGCAGGGCTGAGACCCAGTACTTC. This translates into CASSESGRAETQYF.

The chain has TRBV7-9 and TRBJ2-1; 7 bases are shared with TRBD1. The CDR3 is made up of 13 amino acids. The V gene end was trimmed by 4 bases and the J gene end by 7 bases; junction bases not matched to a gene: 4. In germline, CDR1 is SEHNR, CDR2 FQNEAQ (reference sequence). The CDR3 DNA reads TGTGCCAGCAGCTCCACGACAGGGAATGAGCAGTTCTTC. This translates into CASSSTTGNEQFF.

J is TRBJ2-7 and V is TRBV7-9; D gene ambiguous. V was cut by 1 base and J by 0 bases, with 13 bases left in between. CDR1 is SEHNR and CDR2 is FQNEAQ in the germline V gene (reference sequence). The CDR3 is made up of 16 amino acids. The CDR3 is CASSLGFNTRSYEQYF. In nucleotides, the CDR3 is TGTGCCAGCAGCTTAGGGTTTAACACCCGCTCCTACGAGCAGTACTTC.

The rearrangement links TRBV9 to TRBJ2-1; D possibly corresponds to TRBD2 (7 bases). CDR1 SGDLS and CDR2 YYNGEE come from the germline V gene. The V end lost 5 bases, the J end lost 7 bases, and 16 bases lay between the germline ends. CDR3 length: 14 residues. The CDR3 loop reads CASRSHEGGNEQFF. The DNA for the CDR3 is TGTGCCAGCAGGTCCCATGAGGGGGGGAATGAGCAGTTCTTC.

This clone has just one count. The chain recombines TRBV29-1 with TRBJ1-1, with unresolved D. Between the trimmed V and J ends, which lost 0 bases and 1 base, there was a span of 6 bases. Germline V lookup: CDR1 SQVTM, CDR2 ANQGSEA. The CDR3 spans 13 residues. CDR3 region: CSVEDLRNTEAFF. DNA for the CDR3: TGCAGCGTTGAAGATCTTCGGAACACTGAAGCTTTCTTT. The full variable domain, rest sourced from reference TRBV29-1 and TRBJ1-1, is SAVISQKPSRDICQRGTSLTIQCQVDSQVTMMFWYRQQPGQSLTLIATANQGSEATYESGFVIDKFPISRPNLTFSTLTVSNMSPEDSSIYLCSVEDLRNTEAFFGQGTRLTVV.

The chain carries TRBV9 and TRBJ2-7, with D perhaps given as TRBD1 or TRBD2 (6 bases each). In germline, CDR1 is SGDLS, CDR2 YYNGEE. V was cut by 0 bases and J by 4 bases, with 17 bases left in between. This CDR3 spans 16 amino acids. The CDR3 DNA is TGTGCCAGCAGCGTAGAACCAGGGGCGGAGGGGTACGAGCAGTACTTC. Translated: CASSVEPGAEGYEQYF.

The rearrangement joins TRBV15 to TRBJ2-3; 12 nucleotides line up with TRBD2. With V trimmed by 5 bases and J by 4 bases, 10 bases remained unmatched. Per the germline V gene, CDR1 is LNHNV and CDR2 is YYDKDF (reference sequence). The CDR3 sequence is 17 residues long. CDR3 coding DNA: TGTGCCACCAGCGGGGCGCGGACTAGCGGGATGCCAGATACGCAGTATTTT. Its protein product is CATSGARTSGMPDTQYF. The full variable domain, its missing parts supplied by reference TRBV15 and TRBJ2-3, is DAMVIQNPRYQVTQFGKPVTLSCSQTLNHNVMYWYQQKSSQAPKLLFHYYDKDFNNEADTPDNFQSRRPNTSFCFLDIRSPGLGDTAMYLCATSGARTSGMPDTQYFGPGTRLTVL.